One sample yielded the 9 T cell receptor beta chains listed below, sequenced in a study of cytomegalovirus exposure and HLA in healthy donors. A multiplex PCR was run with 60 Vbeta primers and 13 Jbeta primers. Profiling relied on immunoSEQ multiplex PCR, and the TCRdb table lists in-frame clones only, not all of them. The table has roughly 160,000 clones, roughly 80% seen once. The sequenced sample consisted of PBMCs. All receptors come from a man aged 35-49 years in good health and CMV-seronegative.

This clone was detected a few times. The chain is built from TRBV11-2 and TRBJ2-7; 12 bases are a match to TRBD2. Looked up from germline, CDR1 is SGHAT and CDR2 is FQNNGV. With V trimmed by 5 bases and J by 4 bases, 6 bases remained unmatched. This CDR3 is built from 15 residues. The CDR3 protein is CASSRGTSGGYEQYF. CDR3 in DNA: TGTGCCAGCAGCCGAGGAACTAGCGGGGGGTACGAGCAGTACTTC.

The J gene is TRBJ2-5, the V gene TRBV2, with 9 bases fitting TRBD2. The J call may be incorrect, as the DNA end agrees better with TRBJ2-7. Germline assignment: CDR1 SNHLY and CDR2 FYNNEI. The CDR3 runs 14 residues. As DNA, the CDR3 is TGTGCCAGCAGCGCCCTGCTAGCGGGGTACGAGCAGTACTTC. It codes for CASSALLAGYEQYF.

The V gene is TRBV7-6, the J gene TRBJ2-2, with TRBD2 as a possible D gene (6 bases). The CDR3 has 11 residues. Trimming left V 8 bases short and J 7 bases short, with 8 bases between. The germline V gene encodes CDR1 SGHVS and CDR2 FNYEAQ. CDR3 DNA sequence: TGTGCCAGCTGGGGGGTCGGGGAGCTGTTTTTT. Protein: CASWGVGELFF.

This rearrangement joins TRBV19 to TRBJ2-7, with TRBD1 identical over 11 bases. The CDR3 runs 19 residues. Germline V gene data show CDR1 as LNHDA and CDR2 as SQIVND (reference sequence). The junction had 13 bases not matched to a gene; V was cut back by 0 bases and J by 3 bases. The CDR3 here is CASSIDREPGQGGCYEQYF. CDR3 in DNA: TGTGCCAGTAGTATAGATCGCGAACCGGGACAGGGGGGATGCTACGAGCAGTACTTC.

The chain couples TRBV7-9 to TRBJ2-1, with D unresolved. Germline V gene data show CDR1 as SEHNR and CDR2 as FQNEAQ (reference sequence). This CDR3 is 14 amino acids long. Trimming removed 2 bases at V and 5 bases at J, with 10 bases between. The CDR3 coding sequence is TGTGCCAGCAGCTTATCGTTGAGCGACAATGAGCAGTTCTTC. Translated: CASSLSLSDNEQFF.

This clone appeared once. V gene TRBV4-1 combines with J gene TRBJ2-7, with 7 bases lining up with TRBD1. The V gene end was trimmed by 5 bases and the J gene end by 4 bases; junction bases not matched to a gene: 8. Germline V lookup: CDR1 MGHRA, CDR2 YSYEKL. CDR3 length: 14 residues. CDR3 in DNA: TGCGCCAGCAGCTACCGGGACAGCGTGTACGAGCAGTACTTC. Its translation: CASSYRDSVYEQYF.

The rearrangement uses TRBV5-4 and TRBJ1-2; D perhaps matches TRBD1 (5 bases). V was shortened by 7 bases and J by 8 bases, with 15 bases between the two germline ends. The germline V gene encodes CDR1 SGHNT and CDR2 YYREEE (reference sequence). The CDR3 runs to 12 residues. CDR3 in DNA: TGTGCCAGCGGCCTAAGCCGGGGGGGCTACACCTTC. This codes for CASGLSRGGYTF.

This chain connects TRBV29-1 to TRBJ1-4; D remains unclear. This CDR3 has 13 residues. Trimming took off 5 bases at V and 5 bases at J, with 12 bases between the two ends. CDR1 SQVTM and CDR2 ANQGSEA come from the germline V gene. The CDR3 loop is CSVLPGRNEKLFF. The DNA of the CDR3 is TGCAGCGTTTTACCGGGAAGAAATGAAAAACTGTTTTTT. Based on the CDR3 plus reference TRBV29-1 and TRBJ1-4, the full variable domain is SAVISQKPSRDICQRGTSLTIQCQVDSQVTMMFWYRQQPGQSLTLIATANQGSEATYESGFVIDKFPISRPNLTFSTLTVSNMSPEDSSIYLCSVLPGRNEKLFFGSGTQLSVL.

The CDR3 is CASRGTSGGINYEQYF. In nucleotides, the CDR3 is TGTGCCAGCAGGGGAACCAGCGGGGGAATAAACTACGAGCAGTACTTC. The chain joins TRBV4-2 to TRBJ2-5; 8 bases agree with TRBD2. Judging by the DNA end, TRBJ2-7 fits better; the J call may be wrong. The CDR3 length is 16 residues. Germline CDR1 is LGHNA and CDR2 is YNFKEQ.